The next 21 T cell receptor beta chains were all read from a single sample in a study of T cell repertoires in cytomegalovirus infection. Antigen specificity for these receptors is unknown. TCRdb re-called the reads through MiXCR, storing one row per CDR3 protein. Of 750,000 to 900,000 distinct CDR3 sequences in the sample, roughly 28% were seen once. Specimen: cultured CD8+ T cells from PBMCs, collected from culture after CMV antigen stimulation. The receptors come from a human donor in good health (CMV status not recorded). Some clones in this sample may be carry-over from other donors' samples.

V gene TRBV19 combines with J gene TRBJ2-1; possible D gene TRBD1, 5 bases. Germline CDR1 LNHDA, CDR2 SQIVND (reference sequence). The CDR3 length is 14 residues. V gave up 7 bases and J gave up 3 bases, with 13 bases separating them. CDR3 coding DNA: TGTGCCAGTAACCAGGGAAGGTACTACAATGAGCAGTTCTTC. Protein sequence: CASNQGRYYNEQFF.

The chain recombines TRBV12-3 or TRBV12-4 with TRBJ1-6, with a tentative D call TRBD1 (6 bases). There are 19 residues in the CDR3. V lost 3 bases to trimming and J lost 0 bases, with 18 bases between them. Here the CDR3 DNA reads TGTGCCAGCAGTTTCGGGCAGGGGCCGAAGAGCTCCTATAATTCACCCCTCCACTTT. It is translated as CASSFGQGPKSSYNSPLHF.

The gene calls are TRBV24-1 and TRBJ2-3; 9 bases align to TRBD1. This CDR3 contains 17 residues. Germline values: CDR1 KGHDR, CDR2 SFDVKD. After removal of 3 bases from V and 4 bases from J, the junction contained 10 bases not matched to a gene. The CDR3 DNA reads TGTGCCACCAGTGATCCAAGACAGGGGGGGACACCAGATACGCAGTATTTT. It specifies CATSDPRQGGTPDTQYF.

This clonotype was counted many times. The rearrangement uses TRBV7-2 and TRBJ2-1; D is unclear. The length of the CDR3 is 15 residues. Germline V gene sequence: CDR1 SGHTA, CDR2 FQGNSA. V lost 3 bases and J lost 0, with 9 bases in between. The CDR3 bases are TGTGCCAGCAGCTTTATCATTTACTCCTACAATGAGCAGTTCTTC. Residues: CASSFIIYSYNEQFF.

The CDR3 nucleotides read TGTGCCAGCAGCTTAGCGGCCATAACGAACACCGGGGAGCTGTTTTTT. As protein: CASSLAAITNTGELFF. V and J are TRBV7-6 and TRBJ2-2; D call uncertain. This CDR3 is built from 16 residues. V was trimmed by 0 bases and J by 0 bases, leaving 8 bases between them. Germline V CDR1 and CDR2: SGHVS, FNYEAQ.

This clonotype appeared a few times. V is TRBV7-9 and J is TRBJ2-1; the D gene is possibly TRBD2 (5 bases). The V end was cut by 0 bases, the J end by 0 bases, with 9 bases between. Per germline, CDR1 SEHNR and CDR2 FQNEAQ (reference sequence). This CDR3 contains 16 residues. The CDR3 sequence is CASSLAPGDSYNEQFF. The DNA for the CDR3 is TGTGCCAGCAGCTTAGCGCCCGGGGACTCCTACAATGAGCAGTTCTTC.

This clonotype was seen once. With a much larger clone just one base away, this may be a read error. V is TRBV7-2 and J is TRBJ2-7, with no clear D. V shed 4 bases and J shed 7 bases, with 11 bases lying between them. This CDR3 spans 12 amino acids. Per the germline V gene, CDR1 is SGHTA and CDR2 is FQGNSA. CDR3 residues: CASSSQWREQYF. Here the CDR3 DNA reads TGTGCCAGCAGCTCCCAGTGGCGAGAGCAGTACTTC. Full variable domain (outside the CDR3, taken from reference TRBV7-2 and TRBJ2-7): GAGVSQSPSNKVTEKGKDVELRCDPISGHTALYWYRQSLGQGLEFLIYFQGNSAPDKSGLPSDRFSAERTGGSVSTLTIQRTQQEDSAVYLCASSSQWREQYFGPGTRLTVT.

This clonotype was seen at least ten times. The CDR3 DNA sequence: TGTGCCAGCAGAGACAGATACAATGAGCAGTTCTTC. Translation gives CASRDRYNEQFF. The chain couples TRBV7-2 to TRBJ2-1; TRBD1 is a possible D gene (5 bases). Germline lookup yields CDR1 SGHTA and CDR2 FQGNSA. Trimming removed 6 bases at V and 4 bases at J, with 7 bases between. The CDR3 runs 12 residues.

This clonotype was counted a few times. The chain carries TRBV27 and TRBJ1-4; no definite D call. The CDR3 is made up of 15 amino acids. The V gene's germline CDR1 is MNHEY and CDR2 SMNVEV (reference sequence). V gave up 4 bases and J gave up 6 bases, with 15 bases separating them. CDR3 protein: CASSSPREVDEKLFF. The CDR3 DNA reads TGTGCCAGCAGTTCACCCCGGGAGGTGGATGAAAAACTGTTTTTT.

The V call is TRBV28, the J call TRBJ2-2; TRBD2 matches 12 bases. Trimming at V came to 4 bases and at J to 5 bases, leaving 8 bases not matched to a gene. CDR3 length equals 17 residues. Germline lookup yields CDR1 MDHEN and CDR2 SYDVKM. In DNA form, the CDR3 reads TGTGCCAGCAGTTCCTCCCTGCTAGCGGGGGGGACCGGGGAGCTGTTTTTT. Translated: CASSSSLLAGGTGELFF.

This clonotype was counted only a few times. This chain joins TRBV7-2 and TRBJ1-2; D is unclear. Per germline, CDR1 SGHTA and CDR2 FQGNSA. The CDR3 runs 18 residues. The ends were cut back, 6 bases at V and 8 bases at J, with 31 bases in the middle. The CDR3 nucleotides read TGTGCCAGCAGATACTCCCCGTTTTTAATGGGAGCCCCTGAGGGCTACACCTTC. It is translated as CASRYSPFLMGAPEGYTF. Variable domain in full (rest from reference TRBV7-2 and TRBJ1-2): GAGVSQSPSNKVTEKGKDVELRCDPISGHTALYWYRQSLGQGLEFLIYFQGNSAPDKSGLPSDRFSAERTGGSVSTLTIQRTQQEDSAVYLCASRYSPFLMGAPEGYTFGSGTRLTVV.

A few counts support this clonotype. The rearrangement links TRBV6-1 to TRBJ2-7; D is ambiguous. This CDR3 has 15 residues. Trimming stripped 2 bases from V and 1 base from J, with 12 bases between. Germline V lookup: CDR1 MNHNS, CDR2 SASEGT. CDR3 loop: CASSEMASGSYEQYV. Written as DNA, the CDR3 is TGTGCCAGCAGTGAAATGGCGTCCGGTTCCTACGAGCAGTACGTC.

This clonotype came up a few times. The J gene is TRBJ2-2, the V gene TRBV12-3 or TRBV12-4, with a weak D call TRBD1 (6 bases). Trimming left V 5 bases short and J 6 bases short, with 19 bases between. CDR3 size: 16 residues. CDR3 nucleotide sequence: TGTGCCAGCAGTCCCACAGGGCGCTCCTCGCCCGGGGAGCTGTTTTTT. Amino acid sequence: CASSPTGRSSPGELFF.

The V gene is TRBV4-1, the J gene TRBJ2-7; D uncertain. The CDR3 loop spans 13 amino acids. Trimming shortened V by 1 base and J by 3 bases, and 7 bases separated the two germline ends. CDR1 MGHRA and CDR2 YSYEKL come from the germline V gene. Here the CDR3 reads CASSQGANYEQYF. For the CDR3, the DNA is TGCGCCAGCAGCCAAGGGGCTAACTACGAGCAGTACTTC.

This clonotype was counted only a few times. The chain links TRBV6-2 or TRBV6-3 to TRBJ1-1, with 7 bases aligning to TRBD1. CDR1 is MNHEY and CDR2 is SVGEGT in the germline V gene. Germline trimming cut 6 bases from V and 0 bases from J; bases unmatched to any gene: 10. This CDR3 is built from 16 residues. The CDR3, as DNA: TGTGCCAGCAGGGACAGGCCGGTCTACTTGAACACTGAAGCTTTCTTT. This codes for CASRDRPVYLNTEAFF.

This clonotype came up a few times. The CDR3 DNA is TGTGCCAGCAGTGGAGGGGATGGCTACACCTTC. Translation: CASSGGDGYTF. V and J are TRBV27 and TRBJ1-2, with a tentative D call TRBD1 (5 bases). The V end was cut by 5 bases, the J end by 6 bases, with 7 bases between. CDR3 size: 11 residues. The germline V gene encodes CDR1 MNHEY and CDR2 SMNVEV (reference sequence).

This clonotype was seen ten or more times. V is TRBV7-2 and J is TRBJ1-2; D might be TRBD1 (6 bases). The CDR3 is 13 residues long. CDR1 and CDR2 (germline): SGHTA, FQGNSA. Trimming removed 3 bases at V and 7 bases at J, with 12 bases between. Here the CDR3 DNA reads TGTGCCAGCAGCTTTTTAGGGGGTTCTGGCTACACCTTC. Protein product: CASSFLGGSGYTF. Variable domain in full (rest from reference TRBV7-2 and TRBJ1-2): GAGVSQSPSNKVTEKGKDVELRCDPISGHTALYWYRQSLGQGLEFLIYFQGNSAPDKSGLPSDRFSAERTGGSVSTLTIQRTQQEDSAVYLCASSFLGGSGYTFGSGTRLTVV.

In this sample, this clonotype turned up a few times. The chain recombines TRBV4-1 with TRBJ1-2; D is ambiguous. The germline CDR1 and CDR2 sequences are MGHRA and YSYEKL. The V gene lost 1 base and the J gene lost 5 bases, with 8 bases spanning the gap. The CDR3 sequence is 13 residues long. DNA of the CDR3: TGCGCCAGCAGCCAAGGCCGGAGTTATGGCTACACCTTC. Its protein is CASSQGRSYGYTF.

This chain joins TRBV15 and TRBJ2-7; D might be TRBD2 (6 bases). The V gene lost 1 base and the J gene lost 6 bases, with 7 bases spanning the gap. Germline V CDR1 and CDR2: LNHNV, YYDKDF (reference sequence). This CDR3 has 12 residues. The CDR3 reads CATSRAGVEQYV. The CDR3 nucleotides read TGTGCCACCAGCAGAGCGGGGGTCGAGCAGTACGTC.

This rearrangement joins TRBV6-5 to TRBJ1-3; weak D call: TRBD1 (6 bases). Germline V gene sequence: CDR1 MNHEY, CDR2 SVGAGI. The V end lost 4 bases, the J end lost 0 bases, and 16 bases lay between the germline ends. There are 17 residues in the CDR3. CDR3 sequence: CASSSEPQGYSGNTIYF. The CDR3 bases are TGTGCCAGCAGTTCCGAGCCCCAGGGGTACTCTGGAAACACCATATATTTT.

This clonotype came up a few times. The chain has TRBV11-2 and TRBJ2-1; D call uncertain. V lost 0 bases to trimming and J lost 8 bases, with 5 bases between them. This CDR3 comprises 12 residues. The germline V gene has CDR1 SGHAT and CDR2 FQNNGV. In nucleotides, the CDR3 is TGTGCCAGCAGCTTAGATCTCTATGAGCAGTTCTTC. Encoded protein: CASSLDLYEQFF. Full variable domain (remainder filled in from reference TRBV11-2 and TRBJ2-1): EAGVAQSPRYKIIEKRQSVAFWCNPISGHATLYWYQQILGQGPKLLIQFQNNGVVDDSQLPKDRFSAERLKGVDSTLKIQPAKLEDSAVYLCASSLDLYEQFFGPGTRLTVL.